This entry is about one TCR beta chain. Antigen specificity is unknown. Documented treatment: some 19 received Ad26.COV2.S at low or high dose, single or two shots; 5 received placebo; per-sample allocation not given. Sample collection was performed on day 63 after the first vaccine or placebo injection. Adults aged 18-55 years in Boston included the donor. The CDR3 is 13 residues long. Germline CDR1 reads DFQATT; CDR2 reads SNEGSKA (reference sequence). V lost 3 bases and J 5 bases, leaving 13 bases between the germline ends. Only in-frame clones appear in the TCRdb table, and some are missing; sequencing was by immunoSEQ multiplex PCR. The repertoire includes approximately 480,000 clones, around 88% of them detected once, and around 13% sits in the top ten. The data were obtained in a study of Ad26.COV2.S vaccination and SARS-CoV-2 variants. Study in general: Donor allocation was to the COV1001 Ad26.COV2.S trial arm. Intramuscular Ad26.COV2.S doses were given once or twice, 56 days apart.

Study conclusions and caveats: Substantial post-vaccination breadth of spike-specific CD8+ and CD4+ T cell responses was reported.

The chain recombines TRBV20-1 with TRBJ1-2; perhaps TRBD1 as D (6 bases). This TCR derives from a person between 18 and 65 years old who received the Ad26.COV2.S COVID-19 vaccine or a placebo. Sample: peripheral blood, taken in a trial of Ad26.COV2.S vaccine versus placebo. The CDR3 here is CSASPGGAYGYTF. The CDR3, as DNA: TGCAGTGCTAGTCCGGGGGGCGCGTATGGCTACACCTTC.